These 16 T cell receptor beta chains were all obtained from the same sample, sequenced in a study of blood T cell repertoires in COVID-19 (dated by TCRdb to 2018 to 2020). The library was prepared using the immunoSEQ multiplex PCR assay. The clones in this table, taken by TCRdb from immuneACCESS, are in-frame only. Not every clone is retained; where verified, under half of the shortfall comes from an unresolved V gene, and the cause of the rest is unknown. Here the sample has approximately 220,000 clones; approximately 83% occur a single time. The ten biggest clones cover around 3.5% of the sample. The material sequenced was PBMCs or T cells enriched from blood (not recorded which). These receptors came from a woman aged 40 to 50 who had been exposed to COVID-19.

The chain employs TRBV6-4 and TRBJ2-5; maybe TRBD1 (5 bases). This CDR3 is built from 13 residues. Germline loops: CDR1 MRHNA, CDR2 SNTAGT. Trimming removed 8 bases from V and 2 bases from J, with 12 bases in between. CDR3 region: CASGYRLQETQYF. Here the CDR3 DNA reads TGTGCCAGCGGCTACAGGCTACAAGAGACCCAGTACTTC.

The CDR3 loop reads CASSGDRVYGYTF. In DNA, the CDR3 is TGTGCCAGCTCGGGGGACAGGGTATACGGCTACACCTTC. The chain carries TRBV6-5 and TRBJ1-2, with 9 bases identical to TRBD1. The germline V gene encodes CDR1 MNHEY and CDR2 SVGAGI. The CDR3 has 13 residues. V lost 8 bases to trimming and J lost 8 bases; unmatched junction nucleotides: 9.

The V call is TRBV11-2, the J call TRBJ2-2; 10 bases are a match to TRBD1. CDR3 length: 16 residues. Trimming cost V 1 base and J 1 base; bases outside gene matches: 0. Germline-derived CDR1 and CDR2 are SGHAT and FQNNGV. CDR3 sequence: CASSLGDRGNTGELFF. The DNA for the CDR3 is TGTGCCAGCAGCTTAGGGGACAGGGGGAACACCGGGGAGCTGTTTTTT.

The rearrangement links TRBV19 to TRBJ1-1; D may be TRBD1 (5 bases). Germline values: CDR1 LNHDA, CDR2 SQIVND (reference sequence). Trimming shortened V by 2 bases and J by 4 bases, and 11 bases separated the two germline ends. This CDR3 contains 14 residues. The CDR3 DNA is TGTGCCAGTAGTATAAAAGGGGAAGGCACTGAAGCTTTCTTT. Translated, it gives CASSIKGEGTEAFF.

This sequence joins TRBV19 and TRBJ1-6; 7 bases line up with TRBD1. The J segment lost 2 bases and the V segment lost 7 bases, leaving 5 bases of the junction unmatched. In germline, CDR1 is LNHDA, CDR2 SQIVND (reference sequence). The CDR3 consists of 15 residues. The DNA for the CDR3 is TGTGCCAGTAACCCACAGGGGACCTATAATTCACCCCTCCACTTT. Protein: CASNPQGTYNSPLHF.

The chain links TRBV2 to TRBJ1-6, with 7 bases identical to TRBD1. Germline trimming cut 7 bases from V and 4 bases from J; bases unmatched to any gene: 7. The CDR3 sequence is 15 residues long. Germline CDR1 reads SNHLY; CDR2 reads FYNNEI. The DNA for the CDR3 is TGTGCCAGCACCCCGACAGGGATGTATAATTCACCCCTCCACTTT. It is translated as CASTPTGMYNSPLHF.

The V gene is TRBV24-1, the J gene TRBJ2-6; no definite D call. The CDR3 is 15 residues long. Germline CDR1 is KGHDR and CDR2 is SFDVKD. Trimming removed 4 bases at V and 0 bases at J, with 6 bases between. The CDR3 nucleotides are TGTGCCACCAGTGACGCTAGCTCTGGGGCCAACGTCCTGACTTTC. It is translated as CATSDASSGANVLTF.

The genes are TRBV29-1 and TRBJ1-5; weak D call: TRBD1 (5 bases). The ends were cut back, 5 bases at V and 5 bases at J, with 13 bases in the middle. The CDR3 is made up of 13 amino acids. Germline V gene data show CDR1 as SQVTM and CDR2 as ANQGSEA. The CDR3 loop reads CSVLEQEYQPQHF. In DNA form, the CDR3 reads TGCAGCGTTTTGGAACAGGAATATCAGCCCCAGCATTTT.

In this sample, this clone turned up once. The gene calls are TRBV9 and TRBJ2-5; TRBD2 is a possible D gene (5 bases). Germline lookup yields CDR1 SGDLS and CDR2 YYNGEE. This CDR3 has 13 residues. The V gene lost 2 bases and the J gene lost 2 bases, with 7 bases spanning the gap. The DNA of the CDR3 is TGTGCCAGCAGCGTCCGAGGGCAAGAGACCCAGTACTTC. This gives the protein CASSVRGQETQYF. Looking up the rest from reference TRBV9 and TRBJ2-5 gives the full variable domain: DSGVTQTPKHLITATGQRVTLRCSPRSGDLSVYWYQQSLDQGLQFLIQYYNGEERAKGNILERFSAQQFPDLHSELNLSSLELGDSALYFCASSVRGQETQYFGPGTRLLVL.

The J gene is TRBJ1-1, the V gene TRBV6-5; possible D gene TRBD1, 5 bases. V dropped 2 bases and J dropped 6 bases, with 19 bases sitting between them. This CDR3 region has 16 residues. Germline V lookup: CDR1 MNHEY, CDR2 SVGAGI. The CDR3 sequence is CASSYPLGGSDSEAFF. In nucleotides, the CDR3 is TGTGCCAGCAGTTACCCCTTGGGGGGTTCAGATTCTGAAGCTTTCTTT.

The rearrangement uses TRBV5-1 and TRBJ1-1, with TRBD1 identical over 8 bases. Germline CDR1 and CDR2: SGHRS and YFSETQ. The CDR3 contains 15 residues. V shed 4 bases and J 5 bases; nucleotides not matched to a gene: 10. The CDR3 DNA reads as TGCGCCAGCAGCAATTCCGGGACAGGCAGTACTGAAGCTTTCTTT. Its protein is CASSNSGTGSTEAFF.

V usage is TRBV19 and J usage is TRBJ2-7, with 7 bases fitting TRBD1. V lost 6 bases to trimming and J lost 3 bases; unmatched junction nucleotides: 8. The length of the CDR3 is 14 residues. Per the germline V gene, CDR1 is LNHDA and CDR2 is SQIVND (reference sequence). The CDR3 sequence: CASSARDSRYEQYF. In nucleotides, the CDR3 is TGTGCCAGTAGCGCCCGGGACAGCCGCTACGAGCAGTACTTC.

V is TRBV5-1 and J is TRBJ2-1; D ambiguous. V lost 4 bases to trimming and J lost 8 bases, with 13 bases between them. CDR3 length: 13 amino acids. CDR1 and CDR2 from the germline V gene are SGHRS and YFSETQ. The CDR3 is CASSGNDQDEQFF. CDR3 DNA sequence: TGCGCCAGCAGCGGAAATGATCAGGATGAGCAGTTCTTC.

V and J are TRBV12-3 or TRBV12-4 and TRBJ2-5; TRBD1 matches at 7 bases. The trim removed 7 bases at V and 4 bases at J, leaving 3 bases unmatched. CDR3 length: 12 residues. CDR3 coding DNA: TGTGCCAGCAACCCAGGGGGAGAGACCCAGTACTTC. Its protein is CASNPGGETQYF.

The CDR3 sequence is CASLGEAIGYGYTF. DNA for the CDR3: TGTGCCAGCTTGGGGGAGGCGATAGGCTATGGCTACACCTTC. The chain links TRBV2 to TRBJ1-2, with D possibly TRBD1 on 5 matching bases. The CDR3 loop spans 14 amino acids. V was shortened by 8 bases and J by 4 bases, with 17 bases between the two germline ends. Germline-derived CDR1 and CDR2 are SNHLY and FYNNEI.

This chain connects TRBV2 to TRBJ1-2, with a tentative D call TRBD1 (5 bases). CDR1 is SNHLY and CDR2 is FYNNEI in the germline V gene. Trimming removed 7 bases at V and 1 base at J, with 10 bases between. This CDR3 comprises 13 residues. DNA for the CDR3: TGTGCCAGCAAGGAGACAGTTAACTATGGCTACACCTTC. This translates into CASKETVNYGYTF.